These 5 T cell receptor beta chains were all obtained from the same sample, sequenced in a study of T cell responses to AZD1222 COVID-19 vaccine (dated by TCRdb to the early 2020s). The label giving this sample's time point can be read as: baseline before first vaccination. Receptors were amplified or captured by the immunoSEQ multiplex PCR assay. In TCRdb, the immuneACCESS table is reduced to in-frame sequences with V and J assigned. These tables do not hold every clone; where another copy was compared, an unresolved V gene accounts for under half, and the others remain unexplained. The sample table records roughly 130,000 clones; around 91% of these occur just once. The top ten hold approximately 1.5% of the sample. Here the sequenced sample was peripheral blood, taken on day 0 of AZD1222 vaccination. The receptors here all came from an adult in good health.

The chain has TRBV12-3 or TRBV12-4 and TRBJ1-1, with D possibly being TRBD1 (5 bases). This CDR3 has 13 residues. V dropped 3 bases and J dropped 6 bases, with 11 bases sitting between them. The CDR3 DNA reads TGTGCCAGCAGTTTCGTAGGGGTCCCTGAAGCTTTCTTT. Amino acid sequence: CASSFVGVPEAFF.

V is TRBV4-2 and J is TRBJ1-1; D gene unclear. This CDR3 comprises 12 residues. Germline lookup yields CDR1 LGHNA and CDR2 YNFKEQ. Trimming took off 2 bases at V and 1 base at J, with 2 bases between the two ends. The CDR3, as DNA: TGTGCCAGCAGCCAAACGAACACTGAAGCTTTCTTT. Its protein product is CASSQTNTEAFF.

The count of this clone is one. This rearrangement joins TRBV5-1 to TRBJ1-2; D might be TRBD1 (5 bases). CDR3 length: 16 amino acids. Trimming took off 4 bases at V and 5 bases at J, with 21 bases between the two ends. Germline loops: CDR1 SGHRS, CDR2 YFSETQ. DNA of the CDR3: TGCGCCAGCAGCCCTGGCACCCTAGGGCGGGGGTATGGCTACACCTTC. This sequence encodes CASSPGTLGRGYGYTF.

This sequence joins TRBV4-1 and TRBJ1-2; D unresolved. With 1 base removed from V and 10 bases from J, the gap between germline ends came to 7 bases. The CDR3 spans 11 residues. Germline V gene data show CDR1 as MGHRA and CDR2 as YSYEKL. The CDR3 DNA reads as TGCGCCAGCAGCCAAGGTCTGGACTACACCTTC. It yields the protein CASSQGLDYTF.

V and J are TRBV12-5 and TRBJ1-4, with D perhaps TRBD1 (6 bases). This CDR3 is 16 amino acids long. Germline values: CDR1 LGHNT, CDR2 FRNRAP. V was cut by 7 bases and J by 2 bases, with 17 bases left in between. CDR3 region: CASALGTGTTNEKLFF. DNA of the CDR3: TGTGCTAGTGCCCTCGGAACAGGGACTACTAATGAAAAACTGTTTTTT.